Below are 5 T cell receptor beta chains sequenced from a single sample in a study of CD8 T cells in ankylosing spondylitis. MiXCR, applied by TCRdb to the 5' RACE reads, yields one record per CDR3 protein. Of 150,000 to 200,000 distinct CDR3 sequences listed, about 32% were seen once; the top ten hold about 5.5%. The sequenced material came from synovial fluid, either unsorted or a sorted T cell fraction (not recorded which). All receptors come from a male donor with ankylosing spondylitis.

This clonotype occurred a few times. The chain carries TRBV2 and TRBJ1-1, with no clear D. The germline gives CDR1 SNHLY, CDR2 FYNNEI. V lost 5 bases to trimming and J lost 0 bases, with 7 bases between them. The CDR3 runs to 13 residues. This CDR3 is CASSIRVNTEAFF. The CDR3 DNA is TGTGCCAGCAGTATCCGGGTGAACACTGAAGCTTTCTTT. Combining the CDR3 with reference TRBV2 and TRBJ1-1 gives the whole variable domain EPEVTQTPSHQVTQMGQEVILRCVPISNHLYFYWYRQILGQKVEFLVSFYNNEISEKSEIFDDQFSVERPDGSNFTLKIRSTKLEDSAMYFCASSIRVNTEAFFGQGTRLTVV.

CDR3 protein: CATSRAGAPQETQYF. CDR3 sequence (DNA): TGTGCCACCAGCAGAGCAGGGGCTCCTCAAGAGACCCAGTACTTC. V usage is TRBV15 and J usage is TRBJ2-5; weak D call: TRBD1 (6 bases). V was trimmed by 1 base and J by 2 bases, leaving 11 bases between them. Germline loops: CDR1 LNHNV, CDR2 YYDKDF (reference sequence). The CDR3 spans 15 residues.

This chain links TRBV27 with TRBJ2-5; possible D gene TRBD1, 6 bases. V lost 2 bases, J lost 4 bases, and 8 bases lay in between. This CDR3 has 13 residues. In germline, CDR1 is MNHEY, CDR2 SMNVEV (reference sequence). The CDR3: CASSLKGGETQYF. CDR3 coding DNA: TGTGCCAGCAGTTTAAAAGGGGGAGAGACCCAGTACTTC.

In this sample, this clonotype turned up many times. This chain joins TRBV27 and TRBJ2-1; D perhaps matches TRBD1 (5 bases). V lost 4 bases and J 3 bases, leaving 10 bases between the germline ends. The CDR3 contains 14 residues. Germline CDR1 MNHEY, CDR2 SMNVEV (reference sequence). The CDR3 spells CASSYRSYYNEQFF. CDR3 coding DNA: TGTGCCAGCAGTTACAGGTCCTACTACAATGAGCAGTTCTTC.

In its sample, this clonotype was seen a few times. The rearrangement links TRBV28 to TRBJ2-2, with D perhaps TRBD1 (6 bases). This CDR3 is 16 amino acids long. In germline, CDR1 is MDHEN, CDR2 SYDVKM. Trimming pared 6 bases from V and 1 base from J, leaving 15 bases between. The CDR3 region is CASRQTGTQNTGELFF. The CDR3 region has the DNA TGTGCCAGCAGACAAACCGGGACACAGAACACCGGGGAGCTGTTTTTT.